This is a list of T cell receptor beta chains from one sample in a study of early T cells in non-severe SARS-CoV-2 infection. TCRdb used MiXCR to reprocess the 5' RACE reads, holding one entry per CDR3 protein. The top ten clones hold 15% to 19% of a sample with about 77,000 distinct CDR3 sequences, approximately 12% of them seen once. The sequencing here drew on whole blood, taken at baseline. The receptors were sampled from an adult who was a healthcare worker with PCR-confirmed SARS-CoV-2 infection or an uninfected control (not recorded which). The donor label of this sample is uncertain. Each CDR3 is given with its conserved first and last residue. A D gene is named only where the DNA matches it firmly. Rows may omit the clone size; those that give it use once, few, many or a size class.

CDR3nt: TGTGCCAGCAGCTTAGAACCTACCCTTTTGGGCGAGCAGTACTTC
CDR3aa: CASSLEPTLLGEQYF
v_gene: TRBV7-2
j_gene: TRBJ2-7
abundance: few
d_gene: -

CDR3nt: TGTGCCAGCTCACCCCGGGGTGGGACTGGGACCCTCGAGCAGTACTTC
CDR3aa: CASSPRGGTGTLEQYF
v_gene: TRBV18
j_gene: TRBJ2-7
abundance: few
d_gene: -

CDR3nt: TGTGCCAGCAGCTTAATAGCGGGTAGCTCCTACAATGAGCAGTTCTTC
CDR3aa: CASSLIAGSSYNEQFF
v_gene: TRBV7-2
j_gene: TRBJ2-1
abundance: many
d_gene: TRBD2

CDR3nt: TGCGCCAGCAGTTTCGCACGGGACTACGAGCAGTACTTC
CDR3aa: CASSFARDYEQYF
v_gene: TRBV5-1
j_gene: TRBJ2-7
abundance: -
d_gene: -

CDR3nt: TGTGCCAGCAGCTCCGATATCCATGACACCGGGGAGCTGTTTTTT
CDR3aa: CASSSDIHDTGELFF
v_gene: TRBV7-6
j_gene: TRBJ2-2
abundance: medium-sized
d_gene: -

CDR3nt: TGTGCCAGCAGCGCCGGCGGGGATTACGAGCAGTACTTC
CDR3aa: CASSAGGDYEQYF
v_gene: TRBV5-6
j_gene: TRBJ2-7
abundance: -
d_gene: -

CDR3nt: TGTGCCAGCAGCTCTAACCGACTAGCGGTCACAGATACGCAGTATTTT
CDR3aa: CASSSNRLAVTDTQYF
v_gene: TRBV11-2
j_gene: TRBJ2-3
abundance: once
d_gene: TRBD2

CDR3nt: TGTGCCAGCTCACTGGGCGGGGACACTGAAGCTTTCTTT
CDR3aa: CASSLGGDTEAFF
v_gene: TRBV18
j_gene: TRBJ1-1
abundance: -
d_gene: -

CDR3nt: TGTGCCAGCAGCTTAGTCCCGCTTACAGGTTACGAGCAGTACTTC
CDR3aa: CASSLVPLTGYEQYF
v_gene: TRBV7-2
j_gene: TRBJ2-7
abundance: many
d_gene: -

CDR3nt: TGTGCCAGCAGCGTAAACCCAGGAGGGAAGGCTGAAGCTTTCTTT
CDR3aa: CASSVNPGGKAEAFF
v_gene: TRBV9
j_gene: TRBJ1-1
abundance: -
d_gene: -

CDR3nt: TGTGCCAGCAGCCACGGTTCGGGGGAGCTGTTTTTT
CDR3aa: CASSHGSGELFF
v_gene: TRBV7-3
j_gene: TRBJ2-2
abundance: few
d_gene: -

CDR3nt: TGTGCCAGCAGTTTAGCGAAGGGTCCGACGAGCTCCTACAATGAGCAGTTCTTC
CDR3aa: CASSLAKGPTSSYNEQFF
v_gene: TRBV12-3/TRBV12-4
j_gene: TRBJ2-1
abundance: many
d_gene: -

CDR3nt: TGCAGTGCTAGAGTGGAAATAGCGGGATTCTACGAGCAGTACTTC
CDR3aa: CSARVEIAGFYEQYF
v_gene: TRBV20-1
j_gene: TRBJ2-7
abundance: many
d_gene: TRBD2

CDR3nt: TGTGCCAGTAGTGTAGACAGGGATGGCTACACCTTC
CDR3aa: CASSVDRDGYTF
v_gene: TRBV19
j_gene: TRBJ1-2
abundance: -
d_gene: TRBD1

CDR3nt: TGTGCCAGCAGTTTCGTCCCGGATACGCAGTATTTT
CDR3aa: CASSFVPDTQYF
v_gene: TRBV7-2
j_gene: TRBJ2-3
abundance: -
d_gene: -

CDR3nt: TGTGCCAGCAGAATAGGGGGACAGACTGAAGCTTTCTTT
CDR3aa: CASRIGGQTEAFF
v_gene: TRBV6-6
j_gene: TRBJ1-1
abundance: -
d_gene: TRBD1

CDR3nt: TGTGCCAGCAGTCTAGGGACTTACACTGAAGCTTTCTTT
CDR3aa: CASSLGTYTEAFF
v_gene: TRBV12-3/TRBV12-4
j_gene: TRBJ1-1
abundance: many
d_gene: -

CDR3nt: TGTGCTAGTGGTTTGAGCAGTGAAGCTTTCTTT
CDR3aa: CASGLSSEAFF
v_gene: TRBV12-5
j_gene: TRBJ1-1
abundance: -
d_gene: -

CDR3nt: TGTGCCAGTAGGGATCAGGGAGGGCCCAATCAGCCCCAGCATTTT
CDR3aa: CASRDQGGPNQPQHF
v_gene: TRBV19
j_gene: TRBJ1-5
abundance: -
d_gene: -

CDR3nt: TGTGCCAGCAGCGAAGGGCCCGGGACAGCCTACTATGGCTACACCTTC
CDR3aa: CASSEGPGTAYYGYTF
v_gene: TRBV7-6
j_gene: TRBJ1-2
abundance: many
d_gene: TRBD1

CDR3nt: TGCGCCAGCGGGACTAGCGGGAGAGAGACCCAGTACTTC
CDR3aa: CASGTSGRETQYF
v_gene: TRBV10-1
j_gene: TRBJ2-5
abundance: -
d_gene: TRBD2

CDR3nt: TGCAGTGCTACACTAGCAGATGAGCAGTTCTTC
CDR3aa: CSATLADEQFF
v_gene: TRBV20-1
j_gene: TRBJ2-1
abundance: medium-sized
d_gene: -

CDR3nt: TGTGCCAGCTCACCCGTGGCATACCAAGAGACCCAGTACTTC
CDR3aa: CASSPVAYQETQYF
v_gene: TRBV18
j_gene: TRBJ2-5
abundance: -
d_gene: -

CDR3nt: TGTGCCAGCAGTACCCTGACAGTAGGGAGGGACGAGCAGTACTTC
CDR3aa: CASSTLTVGRDEQYF
v_gene: TRBV27
j_gene: TRBJ2-7
abundance: -
d_gene: TRBD2

CDR3nt: TGTGCCAGCAGTTACTCATACAGGGGAACCTACGAGCAGTACTTC
CDR3aa: CASSYSYRGTYEQYF
v_gene: TRBV6-5
j_gene: TRBJ2-7
abundance: -
d_gene: TRBD1

CDR3nt: TGCAGTGCTAGAGATTTTGGGATGACGGATCAGACCCAGTACTTC
CDR3aa: CSARDFGMTDQTQYF
v_gene: TRBV20-1
j_gene: TRBJ2-5
abundance: -
d_gene: -

CDR3nt: TGTGCCAGCAGGGGGCGGGGCAAGAATGAGCAGTTCTTC
CDR3aa: CASRGRGKNEQFF
v_gene: TRBV5-6
j_gene: TRBJ2-1
abundance: many
d_gene: -

CDR3nt: TGTGCCAGTAGTTTCTCCCCCACCTTTGGACAGAGAGCTTTCTTT
CDR3aa: CASSFSPTFGQRAFF
v_gene: TRBV19
j_gene: TRBJ1-1
abundance: few
d_gene: -

CDR3nt: TGTGCCAGCAGCTTTTCAGGGGGCATCGCCTACAATGAGCAGTTCTTC
CDR3aa: CASSFSGGIAYNEQFF
v_gene: TRBV7-6
j_gene: TRBJ2-1
abundance: many
d_gene: TRBD1

CDR3nt: TGTGCCAGCAGCTTAGAACCCAGGAGCACCGGGGAGCTGTTTTTT
CDR3aa: CASSLEPRSTGELFF
v_gene: TRBV7-9
j_gene: TRBJ2-2
abundance: -
d_gene: -

CDR3nt: TGTGCCAGCAGAACAGGGGGCGACTATGGCTACACCTTC
CDR3aa: CASRTGGDYGYTF
v_gene: TRBV6-6
j_gene: TRBJ1-2
abundance: few
d_gene: TRBD1

CDR3nt: TGTGCCAGCAGCTTACCCGCAGATACGCAGTATTTT
CDR3aa: CASSLPADTQYF
v_gene: TRBV7-3
j_gene: TRBJ2-3
abundance: few
d_gene: -

CDR3nt: TGTGCCAGCTCACCACCGGAGAGGTACAGCTTTAACTATGGCTACACCTTC
CDR3aa: CASSPPERYSFNYGYTF
v_gene: TRBV18
j_gene: TRBJ1-2
abundance: -
d_gene: -

CDR3nt: TGTGCCAGCAGCCAAGTGGCAGGGGGCGGCTGGCGGTCTGAAGCTTTCTTT
CDR3aa: CASSQVAGGGWRSEAFF
v_gene: TRBV3-1
j_gene: TRBJ1-1
abundance: few
d_gene: TRBD1

CDR3nt: TGTGCCAGCAGCATAAGACAGGGAACCGGGGAGCTGTTTTTT
CDR3aa: CASSIRQGTGELFF
v_gene: TRBV11-2
j_gene: TRBJ2-2
abundance: few
d_gene: TRBD1

CDR3nt: TGTGCTAGTGGTTCTCGTGAGCAGTTCTTC
CDR3aa: CASGSREQFF
v_gene: TRBV12-5
j_gene: TRBJ2-1
abundance: many
d_gene: -

CDR3nt: TGCAGCGTTTCCGGACAGGGGTACACTGAAGCTTTCTTT
CDR3aa: CSVSGQGYTEAFF
v_gene: TRBV29-1
j_gene: TRBJ1-1
abundance: -
d_gene: TRBD1

CDR3nt: TGCAGTGCTAGTTGGGAGTTGGAGCAGTTCTTC
CDR3aa: CSASWELEQFF
v_gene: TRBV20-1
j_gene: TRBJ2-1
abundance: few
d_gene: -

CDR3nt: TGCAGCGTTGGGACAGGGAATCGCGAGCAGTACTTC
CDR3aa: CSVGTGNREQYF
v_gene: TRBV29-1
j_gene: TRBJ2-7
abundance: few
d_gene: TRBD1

CDR3nt: TGTGCCAGCAGCTTAATGGGTGCCACAACAGAAAATGAGCAGTTCTTC
CDR3aa: CASSLMGATTENEQFF
v_gene: TRBV7-3
j_gene: TRBJ2-1
abundance: few
d_gene: -

CDR3nt: TGTGCCAGCAGTTTCCATAGGGGGCAGGGCTATGGCTACACCTTC
CDR3aa: CASSFHRGQGYGYTF
v_gene: TRBV7-9
j_gene: TRBJ1-2
abundance: few
d_gene: TRBD1

CDR3nt: TGTGCCAGCAGCTCACCGGGACAGGGGTCCTACGAGCAGTACTTC
CDR3aa: CASSSPGQGSYEQYF
v_gene: TRBV5-4
j_gene: TRBJ2-7
abundance: -
d_gene: TRBD1

CDR3nt: TGTGCCAGCAGTAAGACAGGGGGTCGGGAGACCCAGTACTTC
CDR3aa: CASSKTGGRETQYF
v_gene: TRBV12-3/TRBV12-4
j_gene: TRBJ2-5
abundance: -
d_gene: TRBD1

CDR3nt: TGTGCCAGCAGCCCCTGGACAGAGACGAGGAACGAGCAGTACTTC
CDR3aa: CASSPWTETRNEQYF
v_gene: TRBV7-2
j_gene: TRBJ2-7
abundance: many
d_gene: -

CDR3nt: TGTGCCAGCAGTGGGCGTAAGGGGGGTACTGAAGCTTTCTTT
CDR3aa: CASSGRKGGTEAFF
v_gene: TRBV25-1
j_gene: TRBJ1-1
abundance: many
d_gene: -

CDR3nt: TGTGCCAGCAGTCCCCACAGGGGGCGGGACACCGGGGAGCTGTTTTTT
CDR3aa: CASSPHRGRDTGELFF
v_gene: TRBV12-3/TRBV12-4
j_gene: TRBJ2-2
abundance: few
d_gene: TRBD1

CDR3nt: TGTGCCAGCAGCTCCCCGGGGGGCGACCAGCCCCAGCATTTT
CDR3aa: CASSSPGGDQPQHF
v_gene: TRBV7-8
j_gene: TRBJ1-5
abundance: few
d_gene: -

CDR3nt: TGCAGTGCTAGCCCTAGCAACGATGAGCAGTTCTTC
CDR3aa: CSASPSNDEQFF
v_gene: TRBV20-1
j_gene: TRBJ2-1
abundance: -
d_gene: -

CDR3nt: TGTGCCAGCAGTTTGGGGTATAGCAATCAGCCCCAGCATTTT
CDR3aa: CASSLGYSNQPQHF
v_gene: TRBV27
j_gene: TRBJ1-5
abundance: -
d_gene: -